Detailed here is one TCR beta chain. Its antigen is as yet unknown. Generated by immunoSEQ multiplex PCR, the TCRdb table keeps only in-frame clones and is missing some. The sample carries under 100,000 clones, 80% to 90% recorded once. Germline values: CDR1 LGHNA, CDR2 YSLEER. The ends lost 3 bases at V and 2 bases at J; junction bases unmatched: 10. The CDR3 is made up of 16 amino acids. The entry originates in a study of T cell responses to AZD1222 COVID-19 vaccine. Notes on the study in general: White British ancestry dominated among donors, who included more females, and clonal diversity was possibly underestimated. Rises in breadth and depth of Spike-specific TCRs came after two AZD1222 doses.

The clonotype comes from an adult in good health. Sequenced here: peripheral blood, sampled on day 0 of AZD1222 vaccination. The V and J genes are TRBV4-3 and TRBJ2-7; 7 positions agree with TRBD2. For the CDR3, the DNA is TGCGCCAGCAGCCAGGCAAGCGGGGCCCAGGCCTACGAGCAGTACTTC. Translated: CASSQASGAQAYEQYF.